This entry lists 8 T cell receptor beta chains sequenced from one sample in a study of CXCR3-negative and CXCR3-positive naive CD8 T cells. The libraries of TRB cDNA were prepared using 5' RACE with UMI labels. TCRdb re-called the 5' RACE reads and catalogs CDR3 proteins one per entry, DNA excluded. The sample has about 41,000 distinct CDR3 sequences. The sequencing input was naive CXCR3- CD8+ T cells from blood. The subset was: CD45RO-CCR7+CD27+CD95- naive CD8+ T cells lacking CXCR3 (TNR3-). The receptor source for this set is a human donor in good health. Some clones in this sample may be carry-over from other donors' samples.

V is TRBV14 and J is TRBJ2-5; TCRdb picks TRBD1, but there is no DNA to check that call. In germline, CDR1 is SGHDN, CDR2 FVKESK. The CDR3 covers 15 residues. CDR3 loop: CASSHTKYAGETQYF.

The chain uses TRBV29-1 and TRBJ2-3; there is no DNA to check the TCRdb D call of TRBD2. The germline V gene encodes CDR1 SQVTM and CDR2 ANQGSEA. The CDR3 has 13 residues. This CDR3 reads CSVGESGPDTQYF.

The CDR3: CSVGVGGEQYF. The chain has TRBV29-1 and TRBJ2-7; TCRdb's D call of TRBD2 is untestable without DNA. The CDR3 length is 11 residues. Germline values: CDR1 SQVTM, CDR2 ANQGSEA.

Measured by frequency, this clonotype is medium-sized (0.01 to 0.1%). This chain links TRBV29-1 with TRBJ2-1; the TCRdb D gene call, TRBD1, has no DNA to confirm it. The CDR3 has 14 residues. Germline CDR1 SQVTM, CDR2 ANQGSEA. CDR3 residues: CSVVPGQGRDEQFF.

This chain connects TRBV4-3 to TRBJ2-7; TCRdb names TRBD1, which stays unverified in the absence of DNA. The CDR3 is 15 amino acids. Germline lookup yields CDR1 LGHNA and CDR2 YSLEER. Here the CDR3 reads CASSQSGHPSYEQYF.

The chain links TRBV6-5 to TRBJ2-2; TCRdb calls TRBD1, which cannot be checked without DNA. Germline V gives CDR1 MNHEY, CDR2 SVGAGI. The length of the CDR3 is 16 residues. This CDR3 reads CASSYYGAQNTGELFF.

V and J are TRBV27 and TRBJ2-2; the TCRdb call, TRBD1, lacks DNA for checking. Germline V lookup: CDR1 MNHEY, CDR2 SMNVEV (reference sequence). CDR3 length equals 16 residues. The CDR3 protein is CASTSPGQHNTGELFF.

The chain carries TRBV29-1 and TRBJ2-1; without DNA, the TCRdb call of TRBD2 cannot be checked. Germline lookup yields CDR1 SQVTM and CDR2 ANQGSEA. The CDR3 spans 15 residues. The CDR3 loop reads CSVAPGLVIFDEQFF.